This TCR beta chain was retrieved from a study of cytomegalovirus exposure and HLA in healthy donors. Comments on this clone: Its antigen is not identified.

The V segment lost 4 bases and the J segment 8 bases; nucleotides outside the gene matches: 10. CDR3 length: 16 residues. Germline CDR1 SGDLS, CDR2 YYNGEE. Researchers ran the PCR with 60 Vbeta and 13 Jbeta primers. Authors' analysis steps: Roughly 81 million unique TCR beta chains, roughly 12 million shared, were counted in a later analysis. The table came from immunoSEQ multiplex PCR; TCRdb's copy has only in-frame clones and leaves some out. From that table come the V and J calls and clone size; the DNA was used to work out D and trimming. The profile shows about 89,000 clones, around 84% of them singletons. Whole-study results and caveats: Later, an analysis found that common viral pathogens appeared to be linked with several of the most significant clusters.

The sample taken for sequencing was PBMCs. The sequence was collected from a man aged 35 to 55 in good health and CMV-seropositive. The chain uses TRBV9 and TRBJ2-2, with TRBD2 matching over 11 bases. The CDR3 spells CASSSLAGGFLGELFF. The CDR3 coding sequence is TGTGCCAGCAGCTCCTTAGCGGGAGGGTTTTTAGGGGAGCTGTTTTTT.